Included here is one T cell receptor (beta chain) sequence, with context. The record originates from a study of blood T cell repertoires in COVID-19. Looking at the study overall: Samples came from the United States, Italy and Spain, spanning acute and convalescent COVID-19. PBMCs, B-cell-depleted T cells, or T cells were the source of the cDNA or gDNA that made up the material.

This table comes from immunoSEQ multiplex PCR, and its TCRdb copy is limited to in-frame clones, with some not included. The data show almost 250,000 clones, roughly 83% seen once. Germline V lookup: CDR1 LNHDA, CDR2 SQIVND (reference sequence). This CDR3 has 14 amino acids. V was cut by 3 bases and J by 4 bases, with 10 bases left in between. The chain combines TRBV19 with TRBJ2-1; a weak D match, TRBD2 (5 bases). The sequencing sample was made of peripheral blood. The origin of this receptor is an elderly woman with COVID-19, enrolled during active disease. The CDR3 sequence is CASSIGGPYNEQFF. The CDR3 DNA is TGTGCCAGTAGTATTGGCGGGCCATACAATGAGCAGTTCTTC.